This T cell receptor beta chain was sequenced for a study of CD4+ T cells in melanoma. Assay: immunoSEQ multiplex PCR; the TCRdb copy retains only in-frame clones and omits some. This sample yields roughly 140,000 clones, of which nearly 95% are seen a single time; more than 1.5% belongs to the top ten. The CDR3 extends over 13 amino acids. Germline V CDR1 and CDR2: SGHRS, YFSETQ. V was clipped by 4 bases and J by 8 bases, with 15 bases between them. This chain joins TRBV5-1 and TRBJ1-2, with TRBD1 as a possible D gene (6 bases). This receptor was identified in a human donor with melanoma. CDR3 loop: CASSATYGGGYTF. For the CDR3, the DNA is TGCGCCAGCAGCGCTACTTATGGGGGCGGCTACACCTTC.